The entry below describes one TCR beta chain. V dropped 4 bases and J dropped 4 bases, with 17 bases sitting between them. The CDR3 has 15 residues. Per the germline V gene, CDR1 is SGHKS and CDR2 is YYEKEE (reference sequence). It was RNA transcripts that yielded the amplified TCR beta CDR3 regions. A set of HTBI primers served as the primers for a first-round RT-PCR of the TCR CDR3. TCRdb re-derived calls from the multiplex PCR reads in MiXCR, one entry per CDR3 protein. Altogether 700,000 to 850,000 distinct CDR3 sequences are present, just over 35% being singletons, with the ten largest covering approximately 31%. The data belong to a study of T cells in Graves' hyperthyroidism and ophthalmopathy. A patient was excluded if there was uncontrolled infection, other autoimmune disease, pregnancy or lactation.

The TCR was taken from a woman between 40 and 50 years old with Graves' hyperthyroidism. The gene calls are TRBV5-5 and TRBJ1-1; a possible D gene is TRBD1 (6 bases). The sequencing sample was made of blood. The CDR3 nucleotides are TGTGCCAGCAGCCACATACAGGGAGAGGGCACTGAAGCTTTCTTT. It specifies CASSHIQGEGTEAFF.